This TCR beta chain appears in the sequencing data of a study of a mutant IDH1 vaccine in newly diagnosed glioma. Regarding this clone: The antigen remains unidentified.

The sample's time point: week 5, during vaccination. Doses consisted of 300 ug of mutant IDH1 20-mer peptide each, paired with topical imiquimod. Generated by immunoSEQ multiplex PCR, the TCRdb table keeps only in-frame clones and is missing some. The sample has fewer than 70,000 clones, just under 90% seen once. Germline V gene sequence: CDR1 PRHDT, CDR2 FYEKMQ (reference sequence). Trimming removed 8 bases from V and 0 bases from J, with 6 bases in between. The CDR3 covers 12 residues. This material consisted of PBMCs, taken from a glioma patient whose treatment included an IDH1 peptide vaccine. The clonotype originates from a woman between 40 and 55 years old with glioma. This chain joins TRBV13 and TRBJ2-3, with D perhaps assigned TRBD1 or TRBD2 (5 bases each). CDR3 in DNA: TGTGCCAGCCGGGACAGCACAGATACGCAGTATTTT. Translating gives CASRDSTDTQYF.